The entry below gives a single T cell receptor beta chain sequence along with its context. Those who participated ranged in age from roughly 18 to 90 years and resided in about two dozen US areas. These data are taken from a study of blood T cell repertoires in COVID-19. The germline V gene has CDR1 MNHEY and CDR2 SVGAGI. Trimming took 4 bases from V and 2 from J, leaving 12 bases between them. The CDR3 loop spans 15 amino acids. Profiling relied on immunoSEQ multiplex PCR, and the TCRdb table lists in-frame clones only, not all of them. The sample has over 250,000 clones; roughly 89% are singletons. Sequenced sample: PBMCs or T cells enriched from blood (not recorded which). The sequence was collected from an older woman who had recovered from COVID-19. The V gene is TRBV6-5, the J gene TRBJ1-5, with TRBD1 as a possible D gene (5 bases). CDR3 nucleotides: TGTGCCAGCAGTTTTGGACACTGGGGCAATCAGCCCCAGCATTTT. Residues: CASSFGHWGNQPQHF.